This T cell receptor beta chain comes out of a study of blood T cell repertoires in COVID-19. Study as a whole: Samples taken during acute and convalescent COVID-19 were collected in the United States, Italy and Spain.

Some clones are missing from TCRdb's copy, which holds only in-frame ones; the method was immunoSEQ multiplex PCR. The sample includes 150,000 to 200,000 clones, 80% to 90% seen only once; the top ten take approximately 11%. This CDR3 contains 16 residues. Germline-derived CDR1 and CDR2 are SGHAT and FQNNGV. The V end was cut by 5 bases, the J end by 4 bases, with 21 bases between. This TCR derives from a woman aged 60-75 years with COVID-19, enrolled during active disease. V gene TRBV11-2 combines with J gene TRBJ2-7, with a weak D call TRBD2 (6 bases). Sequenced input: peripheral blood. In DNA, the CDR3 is TGTGCCAGCAGCCGTACCACGAGGGAGGCGGCTTACGAGCAGTACTTC. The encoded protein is CASSRTTREAAYEQYF.